The 7 T cell receptor beta chains presented below share a single source sample, sequenced in a study of OX40 agonist ivuxolimab in advanced cancers. Here immunoSEQ multiplex PCR was the method, and the copy in TCRdb shows in-frame clones only, minus some. The sample gives about 79,000 clones, about 80% of which show up once; 0.45% to 0.65% is in the top ten. The starting material was CD4+ or CD8+ T cells sorted from blood, obtained in a trial of the OX40 agonist ivuxolimab. The receptors were sampled from an adult with an advanced solid tumor such as melanoma, head and neck, liver or kidney cancer.

The rearrangement links TRBV7-9 to TRBJ2-7, with a possible D match to TRBD2 (5 bases). From germline, CDR1 is SEHNR and CDR2 FQNEAQ (reference sequence). The V end lost 2 bases, the J end lost 5 bases, and 10 bases lay between the germline ends. This CDR3 region has 13 residues. The CDR3 spells CASSLNEGNEQYF. Here the CDR3 DNA reads TGTGCCAGCAGCTTAAATGAGGGAAACGAGCAGTACTTC.

The V gene is TRBV7-6, the J gene TRBJ2-1, with TRBD2 identical over 12 bases. From germline, CDR1 is SGHVS and CDR2 FNYEAQ. The J segment lost 6 bases and the V segment lost 1 base, leaving 19 bases of the junction unmatched. This CDR3 comprises 21 residues. For the CDR3, the DNA is TGTGCCAGCAGCTTAGGAGTCCCGCTAGGTAGACTAGCGGGAGACGGCAATGAGCAGTTCTTC. Translated, it gives CASSLGVPLGRLAGDGNEQFF.

The chain carries TRBV6-6 and TRBJ2-2; no clear D. The CDR3 is 13 amino acids. Trimming took 6 bases from V and 0 from J, leaving 5 bases between them. The germline V gene encodes CDR1 MNHNY and CDR2 SVGAGI (reference sequence). The CDR3 loop is CASRRTNTGELFF. CDR3 nucleotides: TGTGCCAGCAGACGGACGAACACCGGGGAGCTGTTTTTT.

The chain recombines TRBV6-5 with TRBJ1-2; no reliable D call. Deletions cut 6 bases from V and 1 base from J, with 9 bases between. The CDR3 covers 13 residues. The germline gives CDR1 MNHEY, CDR2 SVGAGI. The chain's CDR3 is CASRRTVNYGYTF. The CDR3, as DNA: TGTGCCAGCAGGCGGACCGTTAACTATGGCTACACCTTC.

The V gene is TRBV7-6, the J gene TRBJ2-7; tentative D call: TRBD1 (6 bases). This CDR3 region has 13 residues. The V gene lost 1 base and the J gene lost 6 bases, with 10 bases spanning the gap. Germline values: CDR1 SGHVS, CDR2 FNYEAQ. The CDR3 protein is CASSLGQGREQYF. The CDR3 nucleotides read TGTGCCAGCAGCTTAGGGCAGGGGCGCGAGCAGTACTTC.

This clone came up once. This chain connects TRBV10-3 to TRBJ2-7; D call uncertain. Trimming left V 2 bases short and J 4 bases short, with 9 bases between. CDR1 is ENHRY, CDR2 SYGVKD, per germline. This CDR3 is 13 amino acids long. The CDR3 DNA reads as TGTGCCATCAGTGAGGCAGCCCAATACGAGCAGTACTTC. Amino acids: CAISEAAQYEQYF.

The rearrangement joins TRBV7-2 to TRBJ2-3, with D unclear. Trimming took 0 bases from V and 3 from J, leaving 7 bases between them. CDR1 is SGHTA, CDR2 FQGNSA, per germline. The CDR3 totals 14 residues. The CDR3 nucleotides are TGTGCCAGCAGCTTAGCCCAAGTTACAGATACGCAGTATTTT. It codes for CASSLAQVTDTQYF.